This TCR beta chain stems from a study of cytomegalovirus exposure and HLA in healthy donors. V was clipped by 0 bases and J by 0 bases, with 6 bases between them. The CDR3 runs to 14 residues. The germline V gene has CDR1 SGHNT and CDR2 YYREEE (reference sequence). Study-wide findings and caveats: Clusters of TCRs from the first cohort tended to co-occur in the 130 or so validation repertoires (as a later analysis found).

This clone was seen a single time. What it recognizes is unknown. Repertoires were generated with immunoSEQ multiplex PCR, while TCRdb's copy carries only in-frame clones and drops some. The sample shows 220,000 or so clones, 80% to 95% of them seen only once. Sequencing input: PBMCs. The receptor was derived from a woman under 30 in good health and CMV-seronegative. The rearrangement joins TRBV5-4 to TRBJ1-2; D not certain. The CDR3 nucleotides read TGTGCCAGCAGCTTGGGGAGACCTAACTATGGCTACACCTTC. It specifies CASSLGRPNYGYTF. The whole variable domain, filled in from reference TRBV5-4 and TRBJ1-2, reads ETGVTQSPTHLIKTRGQQVTLRCSSQSGHNTVSWYQQALGQGPQFIFQYYREEENGRGNFPPRFSGLQFPNYSSELNVNALELDDSALYLCASSLGRPNYGYTFGSGTRLTVV.